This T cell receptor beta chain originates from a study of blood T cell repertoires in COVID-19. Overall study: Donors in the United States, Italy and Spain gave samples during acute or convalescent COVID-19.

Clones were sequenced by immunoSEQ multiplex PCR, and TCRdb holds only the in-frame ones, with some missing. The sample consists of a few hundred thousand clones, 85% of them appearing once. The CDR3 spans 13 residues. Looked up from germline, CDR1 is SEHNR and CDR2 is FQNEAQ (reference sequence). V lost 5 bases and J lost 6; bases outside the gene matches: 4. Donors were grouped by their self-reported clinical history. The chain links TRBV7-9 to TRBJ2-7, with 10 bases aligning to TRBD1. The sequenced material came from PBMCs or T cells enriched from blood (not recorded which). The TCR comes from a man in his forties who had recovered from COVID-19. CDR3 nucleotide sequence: TGTGCCAGCAGCCCCAGGGACAGGGGCGAGCAGTACTTC. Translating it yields CASSPRDRGEQYF.